This is a list of T cell receptor beta chains from one sample in a study of graft-versus-host responses after intestinal transplantation. The repertoire was sequenced with immunoSEQ multiplex PCR; TCRdb's copy has only in-frame clones and lacks some. The sample lists roughly 60,000 clones, 85% to 90% occurring once. Source: PBMCs, taken 26 days after transplant. The receptors derive from a human patient who received an intestinal transplant, so some T cells may come from the graft donor. The CDR3 runs from the conserved cysteine through the conserved F or W. The D gene is left open where the match is weak. Clone size, where shown, is once, few, many, or a class for clones that have expanded.

V gene	clone size	J gene	D gene	CDR3 protein	CDR3 DNA
TRBV6-5	.	TRBJ2-7	TRBD2	CASSYGASGGPYEQYF	TGTGCCAGCAGTTACGGTGCTAGCGGGGGACCCTACGAGCAGTACTTC
TRBV27	.	TRBJ2-1	.	CASSLRGRDNEQFF	TGTGCCAGCAGTTTGAGGGGGAGGGACAATGAGCAGTTCTTC
TRBV19	.	TRBJ2-7	TRBD1	CASRRGTENEQYF	TGTGCCAGTCGAAGAGGGACAGAAAACGAGCAGTACTTC
TRBV30	.	TRBJ2-1	.	CAWSLAGANEQFF	TGTGCCTGGAGTTTGGCTGGGGCAAATGAGCAGTTCTTC
TRBV27	.	TRBJ1-2	.	CASSLDRFNYGYTF	TGTGCCAGCAGTCTCGACAGGTTCAACTATGGCTACACCTTC
TRBV5-1	.	TRBJ1-1	TRBD1	CASSPTDRDMRTEAFF	TGCGCCAGCAGCCCCACGGACAGGGATATGAGGACTGAAGCTTTCTTT
TRBV4-1	.	TRBJ2-1	.	CASSPGSGNGNEQFF	TGCGCCAGCAGTCCGGGATCGGGGAACGGCAATGAGCAGTTCTTC
TRBV28	.	TRBJ1-2	.	CASSFGLTYGYTF	TGTGCCAGCAGTTTCGGACTGACTTATGGCTACACCTTC
TRBV7-9	.	TRBJ1-6	TRBD1	CASSLAYRGAPLHF	TGTGCCAGCAGCTTAGCCTACAGGGGGGCCCCCCTCCACTTT
TRBV28	.	TRBJ2-4	TRBD2	CASSLLAGGGIQYF	TGTGCCAGCAGTTTGCTAGCGGGAGGGGGCATTCAGTACTTC
TRBV27	.	TRBJ1-2	.	CASRPDLRGLYGYTF	TGTGCCAGCAGGCCAGACCTTCGAGGACTCTATGGCTACACCTTC
TRBV5-1	.	TRBJ2-5	TRBD1	CASSLTQGAIGGTQYF	TGCGCCAGCAGCTTGACACAGGGGGCGATAGGAGGGACCCAGTACTTC
TRBV2	.	TRBJ2-5	.	CASSGQAETQYF	TGTGCCAGCAGCGGTCAGGCAGAGACCCAGTACTTC
TRBV6-5	.	TRBJ2-7	.	CASKQQGPTYEQYF	TGTGCCAGCAAACAACAGGGCCCGACCTACGAGCAGTACTTC
TRBV9	.	TRBJ2-1	.	CASSVAAVSYNEQFF	TGTGCCAGCAGCGTTGCGGCGGTCTCCTACAATGAGCAGTTCTTC
TRBV5-6	.	TRBJ2-3	.	CASSLVEQQPFQDTQYF	TGTGCCAGCAGCTTGGTTGAACAGCAACCTTTCCAGGATACGCAGTATTTT
TRBV9	.	TRBJ2-5	TRBD1	CASSVTTGEETQYF	TGTGCCAGCAGCGTGACCACAGGGGAAGAGACCCAGTACTTC
TRBV6-6	.	TRBJ1-2	.	CASRDMGDYTF	TGTGCCAGCCGGGACATGGGGGACTACACCTTC
TRBV27	.	TRBJ2-7	.	CASSLGLPSSYEQYF	TGTGCCAGCAGTCTTGGACTTCCCAGCTCCTACGAGCAGTACTTC
TRBV28	.	TRBJ2-7	TRBD1	CASSLNRGQQGEQYF	TGTGCCAGCAGTTTGAACAGGGGGCAACAGGGGGAGCAGTACTTC
TRBV4-2	.	TRBJ1-2	TRBD1	CASSPGQGVNPSYGYTF	TGTGCCAGCAGCCCCGGACAGGGGGTTAACCCTTCCTATGGCTACACCTTC
TRBV5-6	.	TRBJ2-1	.	CASSFSGDSYNEQFF	TGTGCCAGCAGCTTTAGCGGTGACTCCTACAATGAGCAGTTCTTC
TRBV28	.	TRBJ2-2	TRBD1	CASSDLGQGTGELFF	TGTGCCAGCTCCGACCTGGGACAGGGAACCGGGGAGCTGTTTTTT
TRBV6-6	.	TRBJ1-4	.	CASSYLGGPEKLFF	TGTGCCAGCAGTTACCTCGGAGGGCCTGAAAAACTGTTTTTT
TRBV5-4	.	TRBJ2-7	TRBD1	CASSLRDRGFYEQYF	TGTGCCAGCAGCTTGCGGGACAGGGGTTTTTACGAGCAGTACTTC
TRBV5-1	.	TRBJ1-6	TRBD1	CASSLEGQAVSSYNSPLHF	TGCGCCAGCAGCTTGGAGGGACAGGCCGTCAGCTCCTATAATTCACCCCTCCACTTT
TRBV5-1	.	TRBJ1-4	TRBD1	CASSLGSRTGHEKLFF	TGCGCCAGCAGCTTGGGTAGTCGGACAGGGCATGAAAAACTGTTTTTT
TRBV4-1	.	TRBJ2-2	TRBD2	CASSQRGRGGNTGELFF	TGCGCCAGCAGCCAAAGGGGACGGGGGGGGAACACCGGGGAGCTGTTTTTT
TRBV7-9	.	TRBJ2-1	.	CASSLLSGVYDEQFF	TGTGCCAGCAGCTTACTCTCGGGAGTGTACGATGAGCAGTTCTTC
TRBV2	.	TRBJ2-7	.	CASSGPGSRATYEQYF	TGTGCCAGCAGTGGTCCGGGTTCCCGAGCAACCTACGAGCAGTACTTC
TRBV28	.	TRBJ2-5	TRBD2	CASSPGTKETQYF	TGTGCCAGCAGTCCCGGGACTAAAGAGACCCAGTACTTC
TRBV19	.	TRBJ2-1	TRBD2	CASSIRSAGVEQFF	TGTGCCAGTAGTATCAGGTCGGCGGGGGTGGAGCAGTTCTTC
TRBV29-1	.	TRBJ2-3	.	CSMEGTDTQYF	TGCAGCATGGAGGGCACAGATACGCAGTATTTT
TRBV6-1	.	TRBJ1-5	TRBD1	CASSETKFPGQSNQPQHF	TGTGCCAGCAGTGAGACGAAATTCCCGGGACAGAGCAATCAGCCCCAGCATTTT
TRBV5-6	.	TRBJ2-7	.	CASSLGNEQYF	TGTGCCAGCAGCTTGGGTAACGAGCAGTACTTC
TRBV7-8	.	TRBJ1-4	.	CASSLGGREKLFF	TGTGCCAGCAGCTTAGGCGGTAGGGAAAAACTGTTTTTT
TRBV28	few	TRBJ1-5	TRBD1	CASSFENRGRVNQPQHF	TGTGCCAGCAGTTTCGAAAACAGGGGGCGTGTGAATCAGCCCCAGCATTTT
TRBV14	once	TRBJ2-6	TRBD1	CASITGGSGANVLTF	TGTGCCAGCATCACAGGGGGCTCTGGGGCCAACGTCCTGACTTTC
TRBV10-3	.	TRBJ1-4	TRBD1	CAISAGQGAGTNEKLFF	TGTGCCATCAGTGCAGGACAGGGGGCTGGGACTAATGAAAAACTGTTTTTT
TRBV28	.	TRBJ2-7	.	CASSLGRELYEQYF	TGTGCCAGCAGTTTGGGTCGGGAGCTTTACGAGCAGTACTTC
TRBV5-1	.	TRBJ1-2	TRBD1	CASSLEGQANYGYTF	TGCGCCAGCAGCTTGGAGGGACAGGCGAACTATGGCTACACCTTC
TRBV5-4	.	TRBJ1-2	.	CASSLAVNYGYTF	TGTGCCAGCAGCTTGGCGGTTAACTATGGCTACACCTTC
TRBV28	.	TRBJ1-5	.	CASSIVKNQPQHF	TGTGCCAGCAGTATAGTTAAGAATCAGCCCCAGCATTTT
TRBV4-1	.	TRBJ2-5	.	CASSQEAAEETQYF	TGCGCCAGCAGCCAAGAGGCAGCGGAAGAGACCCAGTACTTC
TRBV27	.	TRBJ1-2	.	CASSLSQGSGGYTF	TGTGCCAGCAGTTTATCGCAGGGGAGCGGTGGCTACACCTTC
TRBV15	.	TRBJ1-1	TRBD1	CATSSGRTGTEAGAFF	TGTGCCACCAGCAGTGGTAGGACAGGGACGGAAGCTGGGGCTTTCTTT
TRBV14	once	TRBJ2-5	.	CASSPLESQETQYF	TGTGCCAGCAGCCCACTAGAGAGCCAAGAGACCCAGTACTTC
TRBV19	.	TRBJ2-5	TRBD2	CASSITASGRETQYF	TGTGCCAGTAGTATAACGGCTAGCGGGAGGGAGACCCAGTACTTC
TRBV5-6	.	TRBJ2-1	TRBD2	CASSLFQTSGRPDYNEQFF	TGTGCCAGCAGCTTATTCCAGACTAGCGGGAGGCCCGACTACAATGAGCAGTTCTTC
TRBV7-2	.	TRBJ2-3	.	CASSLGRGAVDTQYF	TGTGCCAGCAGCTTAGGCCGGGGAGCGGTAGATACGCAGTATTTT
TRBV4-1	.	TRBJ2-3	TRBD2	CASSQTLAGGSTDTQYF	TGCGCCAGCAGCCAGACTCTAGCGGGAGGGAGTACAGATACGCAGTATTTT
TRBV10-3	.	TRBJ2-1	TRBD2	CATGGSRSYNEQFF	TGTGCCACCGGGGGGTCCCGATCCTACAATGAGCAGTTCTTC
TRBV5-6	.	TRBJ1-1	TRBD1	CASSPGQGVWEAFF	TGTGCCAGCAGCCCCGGACAGGGGGTTTGGGAAGCTTTCTTT
TRBV6-5	.	TRBJ2-3	.	CASKANRATDTQYF	TGTGCCAGCAAGGCTAACAGGGCCACAGATACGCAGTATTTT